This T cell receptor (beta chain) was sequenced in a study of post-analysis software for immune sequencing data. Points from the study as a whole: Five TRBV segments (TRBV5-6, TRBV5-1 and TRBV20-1 among them) occurred more frequently in patients than in controls.

With regard to this clonotype: Its antigen is unidentified.

CDR1 ENHRY and CDR2 SYGVKD come from the germline V gene. The CDR3 is made up of 15 amino acids. V gave up 2 bases and J gave up 9 bases, with 17 bases separating them. Carried by the TCR beta cDNA libraries were unique molecular identifiers. Each CDR3 protein is one row after TCRdb ran MiXCR on the PCR reads. The data show hundreds of thousands of distinct CDR3 sequences, with 55% to 70% seen just once and approximately 11% held by the top ten. This chain links TRBV10-3 with TRBJ1-5; D ambiguous. The sequenced sample was blood. This clonotype was sampled from a girl aged 2 to 9 with multiple sclerosis. Here the CDR3 reads CAISELMGVGSPQHF. The CDR3 region has the DNA TGTGCCATCAGTGAGCTTATGGGCGTGGGATCGCCCCAGCATTTT.